This T cell receptor beta chain was found in a study of OX40 agonist ivuxolimab in advanced cancers. The wider study: Patients took ivuxolimab, an agonistic anti-OX40 (CD134) antibody.

Study-wide results and limits: Also showing low normalized T-cell clonal expansion were some of the nonresponders. More expanded clones were found, on average, in CD8+ than in CD4+ T cells.

TCRdb's copy holds only in-frame clones and misses some; the assay was immunoSEQ multiplex PCR. The table has 25,000 to 30,000 clones, approximately 84% seen once. The V gene's germline CDR1 is SGHVS and CDR2 FQNEAQ. V was shortened by 1 base and J by 8 bases, with 17 bases between the two germline ends. This CDR3 has 15 residues. In its sample, this clone was seen once. The antigen is undetermined. This clonotype was obtained from an adult with an advanced solid tumor such as melanoma, head and neck, liver or kidney cancer. This sequence joins TRBV7-8 and TRBJ1-2; possible D gene TRBD1, 5 bases. The material sequenced was CD4+ or CD8+ T cells sorted from blood, taken in a trial of the OX40 agonist ivuxolimab. CDR3 nucleotides: TGTGCCAGCAGCTTAGAGGGGACCTCCTTTGGGGGCTACACCTTC. Translated, it gives CASSLEGTSFGGYTF.